The rows below give T cell receptor beta chains drawn from one sample of a study of CD8 T cells in ankylosing spondylitis. MiXCR, applied by TCRdb to the 5' RACE reads, yields one record per CDR3 protein. The sample consists of 200,000 or so distinct CDR3 sequences, 10% to 15% of them appearing once. Material for sequencing was blood, either unsorted or a sorted T cell fraction (not recorded which). These receptors were collected from a female donor with ankylosing spondylitis or in good health (not recorded which). CDR3s include the opening cysteine and the closing phenylalanine or tryptophan. A D gene is named only where the DNA matches it firmly. Expanded clones get a size class; other rows say once, few or many, or leave the size out.

v_gene: TRBV6-1; d_gene: TRBD1; abundance: many; j_gene: TRBJ1-1; CDR3aa: CASRRQGMNTEAFF; CDR3nt: TGTGCCAGCAGAAGACAGGGGATGAACACTGAAGCTTTCTTT
v_gene: TRBV27; d_gene: .; abundance: many; j_gene: TRBJ2-1; CDR3aa: CAISNYNEQFF; CDR3nt: TGTGCCATCTCTAACTACAATGAGCAGTTCTTC
v_gene: TRBV20-1; d_gene: TRBD2; abundance: .; j_gene: TRBJ2-7; CDR3aa: CSARAPSGKLEEQYF; CDR3nt: TGCAGTGCTAGAGCCCCTAGCGGGAAGCTGGAAGAGCAGTACTTC
v_gene: TRBV29-1; d_gene: TRBD1; abundance: many; j_gene: TRBJ1-2; CDR3aa: CSVDLPLSTGQTNYGYTF; CDR3nt: TGCAGCGTTGATCTCCCCCTGTCAACGGGACAGACCAACTATGGCTACACCTTC
v_gene: TRBV12-3/TRBV12-4; d_gene: .; abundance: many; j_gene: TRBJ2-1; CDR3aa: CASRTGLSYNEQFF; CDR3nt: TGTGCCAGCAGAACGGGTCTCTCCTACAATGAGCAGTTCTTC
v_gene: TRBV12-3/TRBV12-4; d_gene: .; abundance: many; j_gene: TRBJ2-2; CDR3aa: CASGTGVRTGELFF; CDR3nt: TGTGCCAGTGGGACGGGAGTGAGGACCGGGGAGCTGTTTTTT
v_gene: TRBV12-3/TRBV12-4; d_gene: .; abundance: many; j_gene: TRBJ1-2; CDR3aa: CASSRGLNWYGYTF; CDR3nt: TGTGCCAGCAGTCGAGGACTGAACTGGTATGGCTACACCTTC
v_gene: TRBV28; d_gene: TRBD2; abundance: .; j_gene: TRBJ2-6; CDR3aa: CASSSPRGDSGANVLTF; CDR3nt: TGTGCCAGCAGTTCCCCCCGGGGGGACTCTGGGGCCAACGTCCTGACTTTC
v_gene: TRBV10-3; d_gene: .; abundance: many; j_gene: TRBJ2-7; CDR3aa: CAISGNYEQYF; CDR3nt: TGTGCCATCAGTGGGAACTACGAGCAGTACTTC
v_gene: TRBV7-2; d_gene: .; abundance: many; j_gene: TRBJ1-1; CDR3aa: CASSFTRVQNTEAFF; CDR3nt: TGTGCCAGCAGCTTCACCAGGGTTCAGAACACTGAAGCTTTCTTT
v_gene: TRBV7-3; d_gene: TRBD2; abundance: many; j_gene: TRBJ2-1; CDR3aa: CASSSVRTSGINEQFF; CDR3nt: TGTGCCAGCAGCTCGGTTAGGACTAGCGGGATTAATGAGCAGTTCTTC
v_gene: TRBV7-2; d_gene: TRBD2; abundance: many; j_gene: TRBJ2-7; CDR3aa: CASSLGLAYEQYF; CDR3nt: TGTGCCAGCAGCTTAGGACTAGCGTACGAGCAGTACTTC
v_gene: TRBV20-1; d_gene: .; abundance: .; j_gene: TRBJ1-3; CDR3aa: CSARNTYPGDSGNTIYF; CDR3nt: TGCAGTGCTAGAAATACATATCCGGGGGACTCTGGAAACACCATATATTTT
v_gene: TRBV5-1; d_gene: TRBD1; abundance: many; j_gene: TRBJ2-7; CDR3aa: CASSSGGRYEQYF; CDR3nt: TGCGCCAGCAGTTCAGGGGGCAGATACGAGCAGTACTTC
v_gene: TRBV14; d_gene: .; abundance: few; j_gene: TRBJ2-7; CDR3aa: CASSQAPGPYEQYF; CDR3nt: TGTGCCAGCAGCCAAGCGCCGGGCCCCTACGAGCAGTACTTC
v_gene: TRBV28; d_gene: .; abundance: few; j_gene: TRBJ2-2; CDR3aa: CASRRGGTGELFF; CDR3nt: TGTGCCAGCAGGCGGGGAGGAACCGGGGAGCTGTTTTTT
v_gene: TRBV5-1; d_gene: .; abundance: .; j_gene: TRBJ2-5; CDR3aa: CASSLTTGAETQYF; CDR3nt: TGCGCCAGCAGCTTGACGACTGGCGCGGAGACCCAGTACTTC